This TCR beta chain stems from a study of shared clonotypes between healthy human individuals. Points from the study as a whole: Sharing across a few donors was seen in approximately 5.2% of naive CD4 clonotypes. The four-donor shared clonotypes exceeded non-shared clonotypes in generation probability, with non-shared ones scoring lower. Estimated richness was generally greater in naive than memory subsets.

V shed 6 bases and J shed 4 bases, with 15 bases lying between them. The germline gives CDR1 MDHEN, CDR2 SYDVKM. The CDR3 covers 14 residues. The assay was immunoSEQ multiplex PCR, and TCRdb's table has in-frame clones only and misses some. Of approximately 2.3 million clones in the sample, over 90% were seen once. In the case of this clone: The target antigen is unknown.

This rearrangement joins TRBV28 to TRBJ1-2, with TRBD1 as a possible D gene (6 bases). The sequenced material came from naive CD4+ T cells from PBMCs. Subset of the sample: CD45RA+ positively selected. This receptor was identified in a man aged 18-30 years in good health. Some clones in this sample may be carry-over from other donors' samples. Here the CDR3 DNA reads TGTGCCAGCAGCAACGGACAGACAATCTATGGCTACACCTTC. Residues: CASSNGQTIYGYTF.